The clone carrying this T cell receptor (beta chain) appeared a few times. What was amplified from RNA transcripts were TCR beta CDR3 regions. Carried out on the TCR CDR3, a first-round RT-PCR used the HTBI primer set. TCRdb reprocessed the multiplex PCR reads with MiXCR, giving one entry per CDR3 protein. The data contain about 250,000 distinct CDR3 sequences, roughly 22% of them singletons. The study based diagnoses on clinical symptoms, serum thyroxine and TRAb, thyroid ultrasound and orbital computed tomography. These data originate in a study of T cells in Graves' hyperthyroidism and ophthalmopathy. Study overall: Before any treatment, at initial diagnosis, peripheral blood was collected.

The CDR3 contains 16 residues. V lost 0 bases and J lost 2, with 14 bases in between. In germline, CDR1 is LNHNV, CDR2 YYDKDF (reference sequence). This TCR derives from a man younger than 45 with Graves' ophthalmopathy. Sequencing used blood. The J gene is TRBJ2-7, the V gene TRBV15; the D is unclear. The DNA of the CDR3 is TGTGCCACCAGCAGAGATCCGACACTGCTCACCTACGAGCAGTACTTC. Amino acids: CATSRDPTLLTYEQYF.